Following are 18 T cell receptor beta chains from one sample sequenced in a study of T cells after yellow fever vaccination. MiXCR, applied by TCRdb to the 5' RACE reads, yields one record per CDR3 protein. The profile shows 500,000 to 650,000 distinct CDR3 sequences, approximately 13% of them singletons. The sample in question was PBMCs, obtained on the day of the yellow fever booster vaccination. The receptors were gathered from a man aged 25-45 years who received the YFV17D yellow fever vaccine.

This clonotype was picked up a small number of times. V usage is TRBV15 and J usage is TRBJ2-1, with 10 nucleotides matching TRBD2. This CDR3 is built from 16 residues. The V segment lost 0 bases and the J segment 7 bases; nucleotides outside the gene matches: 6. Germline CDR1 LNHNV, CDR2 YYDKDF (reference sequence). The CDR3, as DNA: TGTGCCACCAGCAGAGATTTAGCGGGAGGCGTTAATGAGCAGTTCTTC. This encodes CATSRDLAGGVNEQFF.

This clonotype turned up a few times. The V gene is TRBV10-3, the J gene TRBJ2-7; TRBD1 matches 9 bases. Germline values: CDR1 ENHRY, CDR2 SYGVKD. The CDR3 length is 13 residues. With V trimmed by 10 bases and J by 4 bases, 8 bases remained unmatched. The CDR3 reads CANRDRDAYEQYF. The CDR3 DNA reads TGTGCCAACCGGGACAGGGACGCATACGAGCAGTACTTC.

At least ten counts were recorded for this clonotype. V usage is TRBV5-6 and J usage is TRBJ1-5; TRBD1 might be the D (5 bases). Germline V gives CDR1 SGHDT, CDR2 YYEEEE. With 1 base removed from V and 1 base from J, the gap between germline ends came to 12 bases. The CDR3 spans 16 residues. The CDR3: CASSLSGLGSNQPQHF. CDR3 DNA: TGTGCCAGCAGCTTGTCAGGGCTTGGGAGCAATCAGCCCCAGCATTTT.

This clonotype was found many times. V is TRBV12-3 or TRBV12-4 and J is TRBJ2-5; D might be TRBD1 (5 bases). V was trimmed by 7 bases and J by 5 bases, leaving 17 bases between them. The CDR3 runs to 14 residues. CDR3 in amino acids: CASTSAGKMETQYF. In nucleotides, the CDR3 is TGTGCCAGCACCTCGGCAGGGAAGATGGAGACCCAGTACTTC.

The chain recombines TRBV20-1 with TRBJ2-3; unclear D gene. The CDR3 is 12 residues long. Germline CDR1 DFQATT, CDR2 SNEGSKA (reference sequence). Trimming took off 7 bases at V and 2 bases at J, with 10 bases between the two ends. CDR3 sequence (DNA): TGCAGTGGGAGCTCACCCACAGATACGCAGTATTTT. Its protein product is CSGSSPTDTQYF.

Concerning this clonotype: This may stem from a read error, because a much larger clone lies one nucleotide away. No conserved phenylalanine or tryptophan is present at the end of the CDR3, so a read error is the likely explanation. The chain couples TRBV5-1 to TRBJ2-2; TRBD2 matches at 8 bases. The J segment lost 6 bases and the V segment lost 4 bases, leaving 11 bases of the junction unmatched. CDR3 length equals 16 residues. CDR1 and CDR2 (germline): SGHRS, YFSETQ. The CDR3 here is CASSDGGGYRSGELFL. Here the CDR3 DNA reads TGCGCCAGCAGCGACGGGGGGGGTTATCGCTCCGGGGAGCTGTTTCTT.

This clonotype was seen a handful of times. The chain has TRBV7-9 and TRBJ2-5; TRBD1 matches 7 bases. Looked up from germline, CDR1 is SEHNR and CDR2 is FQNEAQ (reference sequence). The V and J ends lost 1 base and 5 bases, in that order; junction bases with no gene match: 7. This CDR3 is built from 15 residues. The CDR3: CASSLGDRDSETQYF. The CDR3 coding sequence is TGTGCCAGCAGCTTAGGCGACAGGGATTCCGAGACCCAGTACTTC.

The chain carries TRBV29-1 and TRBJ2-5, with 13 bases matching TRBD2. From germline, CDR1 is SQVTM and CDR2 ANQGSEA. The CDR3 spans 17 residues. The ends lost 4 bases at V and 0 bases at J; junction bases unmatched: 8. The CDR3 loop is CSVAGTSGDINQETQYF. CDR3 in DNA: TGCAGCGTTGCCGGGACTAGCGGGGATATTAACCAAGAGACCCAGTACTTC.

This CDR3 is CASSLEAANTGELFF. The DNA for the CDR3 is TGTGCCAGCAGCTTAGAAGCGGCGAACACCGGGGAGCTGTTTTTT. V usage is TRBV7-8 and J usage is TRBJ2-2; D might be TRBD2 (5 bases). V lost 1 base and J lost 0, with 6 bases in between. The germline gives CDR1 SGHVS, CDR2 FQNEAQ. This CDR3 is 15 amino acids long.

The sample holds a few counts of this clonotype. The CDR3 DNA sequence: TGTGCCAGTAGCCCTCTAGGACCCCAAGAGACCCAGTACTTC. Protein: CASSPLGPQETQYF. The V and J genes are TRBV19 and TRBJ2-5; D gene unclear. The length of the CDR3 is 14 residues. Germline V gene data show CDR1 as LNHDA and CDR2 as SQIVND (reference sequence). Between the trimmed V and J ends, which lost 6 bases and 1 base, there was a span of 12 bases.

This clonotype has more than one count but fewer than ten. V gene TRBV9 combines with J gene TRBJ1-1, with 8 bases identical to TRBD1. This CDR3 has 17 amino acids. Germline V gene lookup returns CDR1 SGDLS and CDR2 YYNGEE. Germline trimming cut 0 bases from V and 1 base from J; bases unmatched to any gene: 8. CDR3 in amino acids: CASSVAVPGTGNTEAFF. The CDR3, as DNA: TGTGCCAGCAGCGTAGCGGTACCCGGGACAGGGAACACTGAAGCTTTCTTT.

This clonotype was seen only a few times. The chain couples TRBV20-1 to TRBJ2-7, with D uncertain. Germline CDR1 and CDR2: DFQATT and SNEGSKA (reference sequence). The CDR3 spans 13 residues. The V and J ends lost 6 bases and 3 bases respectively, with 15 bases between them. CDR3 region: CSARESDLYEQYF. The CDR3 region has the DNA TGCAGTGCCCGAGAATCGGATCTCTACGAGCAGTACTTC.

This clonotype was picked up many times. The V and J genes are TRBV7-2 and TRBJ2-1, with 7 bases lining up with TRBD2. The CDR3 loop spans 16 amino acids. Germline CDR1 SGHTA, CDR2 FQGNSA. V gave up 3 bases and J gave up 5 bases; unmatched junction bases: 10. CDR3 region: CASSLRSSGGDNEQFF. In DNA, the CDR3 is TGTGCCAGCAGCTTGAGGTCTAGCGGAGGGGACAATGAGCAGTTCTTC.

This chain joins TRBV25-1 and TRBJ2-1, with TRBD2 identical over 8 bases. This CDR3 spans 15 amino acids. Germline CDR1 and CDR2: MGHDK and SYGVNS. V trimming: 4 bases; J trimming: 9 bases; junction bases outside the gene matches: 11. The CDR3 here is CASSAASGFGGEQFF. The CDR3 region has the DNA TGTGCCAGCAGTGCGGCTAGCGGGTTTGGGGGTGAGCAGTTCTTC.

This clonotype was found a few times. The chain recombines TRBV10-3 with TRBJ2-5; the D call may be TRBD1 or TRBD2 (5 bases each). The CDR3 has 14 amino acids. The germline gives CDR1 ENHRY, CDR2 SYGVKD. V lost 6 bases to trimming and J lost 4 bases, with 15 bases between them. This CDR3 is CAIRPGTRGETQYF. DNA of the CDR3: TGTGCCATCAGGCCGGGAACAAGGGGAGAGACCCAGTACTTC.

The chain has TRBV20-1 and TRBJ2-3, with 9 bases identical to TRBD2. Germline-derived CDR1 and CDR2 are DFQATT and SNEGSKA (reference sequence). This CDR3 is 15 amino acids long. After removal of 3 bases from V and 0 bases from J, the junction contained 4 bases not matched to a gene. DNA of the CDR3: TGCAGTGCTAGCCAAACTAGCGGGAGCACAGATACGCAGTATTTT. Residues: CSASQTSGSTDTQYF.

This rearrangement joins TRBV5-1 to TRBJ2-2, with TRBD1 as a possible D gene (6 bases). V gave up 4 bases and J gave up 0 bases, with 19 bases separating them. This CDR3 contains 18 residues. Germline V lookup: CDR1 SGHRS, CDR2 YFSETQ. In DNA, the CDR3 is TGCGCCAGCAGCAACCCGGGACATCCCCAAGCGAACACCGGGGAGCTGTTTTTT. The encoded protein is CASSNPGHPQANTGELFF. The variable domain in full, completed from reference TRBV5-1 and TRBJ2-2, reads KAGVTQTPRYLIKTRGQQVTLSCSPISGHRSVSWYQQTPGQGLQFLFEYFSETQRNKGNFPGRFSGRQFSNSRSEMNVSTLELGDSALYLCASSNPGHPQANTGELFFGEGSRLTVL.

This chain uses TRBV25-1 with TRBJ1-3, with 9 positions matching TRBD1. CDR3 size: 11 residues. V shed 10 bases, J shed 7 bases, and the junction held 2 bases outside the gene matches. Germline V gene lookup returns CDR1 MGHDK and CDR2 SYGVNS. As DNA, the CDR3 is TGTGCCACAGGACAGGGGAACACCATATATTTT. It codes for CATGQGNTIYF.